One and the same sample provided the 3 T cell receptor beta chains below, sequenced in a study of blood T cells in healthy people across ages. A sample-barcoded 5' primer and a J-beta primer mix were used in a second PCR of about 7 to 12 cycles. TCRdb reanalysed the 5' RACE reads using MiXCR and keeps one entry per CDR3 protein. This table holds about 760,000 distinct CDR3 sequences, approximately 60% found once. The specimen was blood. All receptors come from a man aged 40-49 years in good health.

This clonotype has just a few counts. The chain recombines TRBV20-1 with TRBJ2-7, with 11 bases aligning to TRBD2. The tail of the sequence fits TRBJ2-5 better, so the J call may be wrong. From germline, CDR1 is DFQATT and CDR2 SNEGSKA (reference sequence). The CDR3 spans 21 residues. Written as DNA, the CDR3 is TGCAGTGCTAGAGTCGGAACTGGGACAGTTCTAGCGGGAGGCCCTGGGGAGACCCAGTACTTC. Its protein product is CSARVGTGTVLAGGPGETQYF.

The chain is built from TRBV5-1 and TRBJ2-5; D call uncertain. This CDR3 has 15 amino acids. The germline gives CDR1 SGHRS, CDR2 YFSETQ. V was pared by 1 base and J by 2 bases, with 12 bases between. The CDR3 here is CASSLLNGIQETQYF. DNA of the CDR3: TGCGCCAGCAGCTTGTTGAATGGAATTCAAGAGACCCAGTACTTC.

This clonotype has ten or more counts. The gene calls are TRBV13 and TRBJ2-4; D is unresolved. Trimming took off 2 bases at V and 3 bases at J, with 11 bases between the two ends. This CDR3 spans 15 amino acids. CDR1 and CDR2 from the germline V gene are PRHDT and FYEKMQ (reference sequence). The CDR3 DNA is TGTGCCAGCAGCTTAAACGTAGTAGGCAAAAACATTCAGTACTTC. Protein product: CASSLNVVGKNIQYF.